Shown below are 3 T cell receptor beta chains from a single sample sequenced in a study of T cell repertoires in cytomegalovirus infection. TCRdb fed the reads into MiXCR, producing one record per CDR3 protein. There are 200,000 to 250,000 distinct CDR3 sequences in the sample; approximately 38% occur only once, and 55% to 60% lies in the top ten. No antigen has been identified for these receptors. Source: CD8+ T cells from cultured PBMCs, taken from culture after CMV antigen stimulation. The receptors derive from a human donor in good health (CMV status not recorded). Some clones in this sample may be carry-over from other donors' samples.

V is TRBV2 and J is TRBJ2-7; 7 bases line up with TRBD1. V lost 6 bases to trimming and J lost 3 bases; unmatched junction nucleotides: 8. CDR1 is SNHLY, CDR2 FYNNEI, per germline. The length of the CDR3 is 14 residues. The CDR3 DNA sequence: TGTGCCAGCAGCCAGGGGGTAAGGTTCTACGAGCAGTACTTC. Residues: CASSQGVRFYEQYF.

A few counts support this clonotype. The J gene is TRBJ2-3, the V gene TRBV7-4, with D tentatively TRBD1 or TRBD2 (5 bases each). The germline V gene has CDR1 SGHVT and CDR2 SQSDAQ. V was clipped by 6 bases and J by 4 bases, with 14 bases between them. CDR3 length equals 14 residues. The CDR3 DNA is TGTGCCAGCAGTGAGAGGGGTGGCGCAGATACGCAGTATTTT. Amino acids: CASSERGGADTQYF. Together with reference TRBV7-4 and TRBJ2-3, the CDR3 gives the full variable domain: GAGVSQSPRYKVAKRGRDVALRCDSISGHVTLYWYRQTLGQGSEVLTYSQSDAQRDKSGRPSGRFSAERPERSVSTLKIQRTEQGDSAVYLCASSERGGADTQYFGPGTRLTVL.

CDR3 protein: CASSLVAGIAYNEQFF. In DNA form, the CDR3 reads TGTGCCAGCAGCTTAGTAGCGGGGATTGCCTACAATGAGCAGTTCTTC. The V call is TRBV7-3, the J call TRBJ2-1; 8 positions match TRBD2. This CDR3 comprises 16 residues. Trimming took 2 bases from V and 2 from J; bases not matched to a gene: 5. The germline V gene has CDR1 SGHTA and CDR2 FQGTGA. Together with reference TRBV7-3 and TRBJ2-1, the CDR3 gives the full variable domain: GAGVSQTPSNKVTEKGKYVELRCDPISGHTALYWYRQSLGQGPEFLIYFQGTGAADDSGLPNDRFFAVRPEGSVSTLKIQRTERGDSAVYLCASSLVAGIAYNEQFFGPGTRLTVL.